These 8 T cell receptor beta chains came from one sample sequenced in a study of blood T cell repertoires in COVID-19. Method: immunoSEQ multiplex PCR; TCRdb's copy keeps in-frame clones and lacks some. The table lists about 330,000 clones, 87% of them singletons. The sequenced material came from PBMCs or T cells enriched from blood (not recorded which). These receptors came from a woman in her thirties who had recovered from COVID-19.

This clone has only one observation. A junction boundary mismatches the germline segment, possibly from a read error. This chain joins TRBV10-3 and TRBJ1-4, with D possibly matching TRBD1 (5 bases). Germline lookup yields CDR1 ENHRY and CDR2 SYGVKD. The CDR3 length is 13 residues. The CDR3 DNA reads TGTGCCATCAGGGACGGACAAAATGAAAAATTGTTTTTT. Translating it yields CAIRDGQNEKLFF.

The V call is TRBV7-3, the J call TRBJ2-3, with TRBD1 as a possible D gene (6 bases). V lost 2 bases to trimming and J lost 0 bases, with 9 bases between them. CDR3 length: 15 amino acids. CDR1 is SGHTA and CDR2 is FQGTGA in the germline V gene. The CDR3 is CASSLGTPSTDTQYF. The CDR3, as DNA: TGTGCCAGCAGCTTAGGGACACCGAGCACAGATACGCAGTATTTT.

The chain combines TRBV2 with TRBJ1-2; 7 bases are shared with TRBD1. Germline CDR1 reads SNHLY; CDR2 reads FYNNEI. The CDR3 sequence is 15 residues long. V gave up 2 bases and J gave up 4 bases; unmatched junction bases: 7. The CDR3 sequence is CASSERRGVSYGYTF. CDR3 nucleotide sequence: TGTGCCAGCAGTGAACGCAGGGGGGTTAGCTATGGCTACACCTTC.

The chain uses TRBV5-1 and TRBJ1-1; D unresolved. CDR1 and CDR2 from the germline V gene are SGHRS and YFSETQ. CDR3 length equals 13 residues. Between the trimmed V and J ends, which lost 0 bases and 7 bases, there was a span of 10 bases. The chain's CDR3 is CASSLGEGFEAFF. The CDR3 DNA follows: TGCGCCAGCAGCTTGGGGGAGGGATTTGAAGCTTTCTTT. The full variable domain, its missing parts supplied by reference TRBV5-1 and TRBJ1-1, is KAGVTQTPRYLIKTRGQQVTLSCSPISGHRSVSWYQQTPGQGLQFLFEYFSETQRNKGNFPGRFSGRQFSNSRSEMNVSTLELGDSALYLCASSLGEGFEAFFGQGTRLTVV.

This chain uses TRBV7-2 with TRBJ2-2, with TRBD1 identical over 7 bases. The CDR3 is 17 amino acids. The ends lost 1 base at V and 6 bases at J; junction bases unmatched: 11. Per germline, CDR1 SGHTA and CDR2 FQGNSA. The CDR3 loop is CASSLETTGTAPGELFF. In DNA, the CDR3 is TGTGCCAGCAGCTTAGAAACTACCGGGACAGCCCCCGGGGAGCTGTTTTTT.

V gene TRBV19 combines with J gene TRBJ1-3; 7 bases fit TRBD1. Germline assignment: CDR1 LNHDA and CDR2 SQIVND (reference sequence). This CDR3 comprises 15 residues. Trimming removed 7 bases from V and 0 bases from J; junction bases left unmatched: 6. CDR3 nucleotides: TGTGCCAGTATGCCGACAGGGAGCTCTGGAAACACCATATATTTT. Its translation is CASMPTGSSGNTIYF.

A few counts support this clone. This rearrangement joins TRBV5-1 to TRBJ2-2, with TRBD2 as a possible D gene (5 bases). Trimming took off 4 bases at V and 4 bases at J, with 11 bases between the two ends. This CDR3 is 14 amino acids long. The germline CDR1 and CDR2 sequences are SGHRS and YFSETQ. DNA of the CDR3: TGCGCCAGCAGCATGTGGACTTTCACCGGGGAGCTGTTTTTT. As protein: CASSMWTFTGELFF.

This clone has a handful of counts. This rearrangement joins TRBV28 to TRBJ1-1; possible D gene TRBD1, 6 bases. V was clipped by 5 bases and J by 4 bases, with 14 bases between them. The V gene's germline CDR1 is MDHEN and CDR2 SYDVKM. The CDR3 runs to 14 residues. This CDR3 is CASSTPQGFTEAFF. CDR3 nucleotides: TGTGCCAGCAGTACCCCCCAGGGGTTCACTGAAGCTTTCTTT.